These T cell receptor beta chains were read from a single sample in a study of blood T cells in healthy people across ages. One entry per CDR3 protein, called by TCRdb with MiXCR from the 5' RACE reads. The sample yields 1.5 million to 2 million distinct CDR3 sequences, around half seen once. Sequences were obtained from blood. All receptors come from a woman aged 40 to 50 in good health. Each CDR3 is given without its conserved first and last residue. The D gene is left open where the match is weak.

d_call	v_call	j_call	cdr3_length	cdr3_aa
.	TRBV6-2/TRBV6-3	TRBJ2-3	15	ASSYSSSGLSTDTQY
TRBD1	TRBV5-1	.	14	ASSTIRDRGLHEQY
.	TRBV10-3	TRBJ2-1	15	AISGGGDRSSYNEQF
.	TRBV6-5	TRBJ1-4	12	ASSFDTRGEKLF
.	TRBV20-1	TRBJ2-6	11	SAVVSGANVLI
.	TRBV14	TRBJ1-2	12	ASSQACRVCGYT
TRBD2	TRBV5-1	TRBJ2-7	14	ASSLDRLAGFYEQY
TRBD2	TRBV20-1	TRBJ2-5	13	SAPLAGGIQGTQY
TRBD1	TRBV20-1	TRBJ1-6	14	SARVGTGTGGPPLH
.	TRBV12-3/TRBV12-4	TRBJ1-2	13	ASSRDPFGDYGYT
.	TRBV5-1	.	12	ASSLAPANNEQY
.	TRBV20-1	TRBJ2-1	11	SARDSTSNEQF
TRBD1	TRBV4-2	TRBJ2-7	14	ASSQFLTGEAYEQY
TRBD1	TRBV12-3/TRBV12-4	TRBJ2-7	12	ASSFSQGAGEQY
TRBD1	TRBV19	TRBJ1-5	12	ASREDRVSQPQH
TRBD1	TRBV5-1	TRBJ2-2	16	ASSLYPTGASNTGELF
TRBD1	TRBV9	TRBJ2-3	13	ASSVQGVSTDTQY
.	TRBV5-1	TRBJ2-1	13	ASSLDTIIYNEQF
.	TRBV20-1	TRBJ1-1	10	SAIPWVSEAF
.	TRBV9	TRBJ1-2	12	AGSVEASLDGYT
TRBD1	TRBV28	TRBJ2-5	14	ASSLSGTGLEETQY
.	TRBV9	TRBJ2-5	13	ASSVRGFLYNEQY
TRBD1	TRBV7-2	TRBJ2-5	16	ASSSRPPGQGRQETQY
.	TRBV4-3	TRBJ1-4	13	ASSQGEPLGEKLF
TRBD2	TRBV6-2/TRBV6-3	TRBJ2-1	15	ASRGGTSGSSYNEQF
.	TRBV20-1	TRBJ1-4	10	SASGGLEKLF
TRBD2	TRBV5-1	TRBJ2-3	16	ASSLETSGALGTDTQY
.	TRBV7-2	TRBJ1-6	14	ASSLAKGPYNSPLH
.	TRBV7-6	TRBJ2-5	16	ASSLALSRGPFQETQY
.	TRBV2	.	9	ASRGTVTQY
TRBD1	TRBV25-1	TRBJ2-1	15	ASSASVPGGGYNEQF
.	TRBV6-5	TRBJ2-3	12	ASSSGLVLDTQY
.	TRBV6-2/TRBV6-3	TRBJ2-4	14	ASSYRSPEAKNIQY
.	TRBV6-5	TRBJ2-5	13	ASSYSGASAETQY
.	TRBV5-6	TRBJ2-1	14	ASSPNFPTGYYEQF
TRBD2	TRBV7-2	TRBJ2-3	16	ASSPGGTSGGTTDTQY
.	TRBV5-1	TRBJ2-1	12	ASSRDGIYNEQF
TRBD1	TRBV28	TRBJ1-1	10	ASVGTGGGAF
.	TRBV16	TRBJ2-7	10	ASSQYTYEQY
.	TRBV10-3	TRBJ1-5	9	AIRQGSAQH
.	TRBV27	TRBJ2-5	11	ASSLSMAETQY
TRBD1	TRBV6-2/TRBV6-3	TRBJ2-5	14	ASSYSTGQIQETQY
.	TRBV9	TRBJ1-6	15	ASSVEGTSSYNSPLH
.	TRBV4-3	TRBJ2-5	13	ASSQERSAQETQY
.	TRBV20-1	TRBJ2-6	12	SASGNSGANVLT